The clone carrying this TCR beta chain has ten or more counts. Its antigen is unknown. Researchers amplified the TCR beta CDR3 regions from RNA transcripts. With the HTBI primer set, the TCR CDR3 went through a first round of RT-PCR. TCRdb redid the calling of the multiplex PCR reads with MiXCR, one entry per CDR3 protein. There are about 700,000 distinct CDR3 sequences in the sample; 12% to 15% occur only once, and roughly a tenth lies in the top ten. This CDR3 contains 15 residues. The germline V and J ends were trimmed by 7 bases and 0 bases, with 16 bases remaining between them. CDR1 SNHLY and CDR2 FYNNEI come from the germline V gene. Exclusions: uncontrolled infection, other autoimmune disease, pregnancy, lactation. Used for diagnoses were clinical symptoms, serum thyroxine and TRAb, thyroid ultrasound and orbital computed tomography. The data stem from a study of T cells in Graves' hyperthyroidism and ophthalmopathy. About the research overall: At the time of initial diagnosis and before any treatment, peripheral blood was collected. General observations from the study: The majority of expanded thyroid clonotypes above 0.001 also appeared in blood.

J is TRBJ2-7 and V is TRBV2; D remains unclear. The specimen was blood. This TCR was sampled from a woman under 30 with Graves' hyperthyroidism. CDR3 protein: CASTPGVPPSYEQYF. The DNA of the CDR3 is TGTGCCAGCACGCCAGGCGTTCCCCCCTCCTACGAGCAGTACTTC.